One sample yielded the 20 T cell receptor beta chains listed below, sequenced in a study of blood T cell repertoires in COVID-19 (dated by TCRdb to between 2020 and 2021). Libraries were prepared through the immunoSEQ multiplex PCR assay. TCRdb's version of the immuneACCESS table is confined to in-frame rearrangements and falls short of the full clone set. An unresolved V gene accounts for under half of the shortfall where checked; the remainder is of unknown origin. Here the sample has about 87,000 clones; around 86% occur a single time. The ten largest clones represent about 5% of the sample. Input material: peripheral blood. These receptors all come from a man in his forties or fifties with acute or convalescent COVID-19.

This clone was counted once. This chain uses TRBV27 with TRBJ2-7; D perhaps matches TRBD2 (6 bases). Per the germline V gene, CDR1 is MNHEY and CDR2 is SMNVEV (reference sequence). This CDR3 region has 12 residues. V was trimmed by 5 bases and J by 6 bases, leaving 11 bases between them. The CDR3 spells CASSLPGSEQYF. The CDR3 DNA is TGTGCCAGCAGTCTGCCCGGGAGCGAGCAGTACTTC.

This clone was seen a few times. J is TRBJ1-2 and V is TRBV4-3; weak D call: TRBD1 (6 bases). This CDR3 region has 14 residues. CDR1 and CDR2 (germline): LGHNA, YSLEER. V was clipped by 3 bases and J by 2 bases, with 10 bases between them. Here the CDR3 reads CASSQGTGNYGYTF. The CDR3 DNA is TGCGCCAGCAGCCAGGGAACAGGGAACTATGGCTACACCTTC.

The chain uses TRBV24-1 and TRBJ2-7, with 8 bases lining up with TRBD1. J was trimmed by 4 bases and V by 6 bases; bases with no gene match: 10. The CDR3 has 15 residues. Germline values: CDR1 KGHDR, CDR2 SFDVKD. As DNA, the CDR3 is TGTGCCACCAGTTCATATCGGACAGGGACTTACGAGCAGTACTTC. This sequence encodes CATSSYRTGTYEQYF.

This CDR3 reads CASSQDATTGGIVGYTF. The CDR3 bases are TGCGCCAGCAGCCAAGATGCTACGACAGGGGGAATAGTCGGCTACACCTTC. V and J are TRBV4-1 and TRBJ1-2; 9 bases map to TRBD1. This CDR3 spans 17 amino acids. J gave up 8 bases and V 0 bases, and 13 bases lay outside the gene matches. Germline CDR1 MGHRA, CDR2 YSYEKL.

The chain carries TRBV5-8 and TRBJ2-3, with 7 bases lining up with TRBD2. The germline gives CDR1 SGHTS, CDR2 YDEGEE. The CDR3 runs 15 residues. After removal of 0 bases from V and 4 bases from J, the junction contained 5 bases not matched to a gene. The CDR3 sequence: CASSLAFTSADTQYF. The CDR3 DNA reads as TGTGCCAGCAGCTTGGCCTTTACTAGCGCAGATACGCAGTATTTT.

This clone appeared a few times. The chain carries TRBV6-2 or TRBV6-3 and TRBJ1-1; D remains unclear. The germline V gene has CDR1 MNHEY and CDR2 SVGEGT. This CDR3 comprises 12 residues. V dropped 6 bases and J dropped 1 base, with 6 bases sitting between them. This CDR3 is CASSPSNTEAFF. CDR3 sequence (DNA): TGTGCCAGCAGCCCCTCGAACACTGAAGCTTTCTTT.

In DNA form, the CDR3 reads TGTGCCAGCAGTCCGGACAGGGGGTACACAGATACGCAGTATTTT. This gives the protein CASSPDRGYTDTQYF. The rearrangement uses TRBV2 and TRBJ2-3; 10 bases align to TRBD1. The CDR3 runs to 15 residues. Trimming removed 5 bases from V and 2 bases from J; junction bases left unmatched: 4. Germline assignment: CDR1 SNHLY and CDR2 FYNNEI. Variable domain in full (rest from reference TRBV2 and TRBJ2-3): EPEVTQTPSHQVTQMGQEVILRCVPISNHLYFYWYRQILGQKVEFLVSFYNNEISEKSEIFDDQFSVERPDGSNFTLKIRSTKLEDSAMYFCASSPDRGYTDTQYFGPGTRLTVL.

V gene TRBV7-9 combines with J gene TRBJ1-5; a possible D gene is TRBD1 (5 bases). Deletions cut 8 bases from V and 7 bases from J, with 18 bases between. Germline V gene data show CDR1 as SEHNR and CDR2 as FQNEAQ (reference sequence). CDR3 length equals 14 residues. This chain's CDR3 is CASGVGGADQPQHF. In nucleotides, the CDR3 is TGTGCCAGCGGTGTGGGAGGGGCTGACCAGCCCCAGCATTTT. The variable domain in full, with the rest retrieved from reference TRBV7-9 and TRBJ1-5, is DTGVSQNPRHKITKRGQNVTFRCDPISEHNRLYWYRQTLGQGPEFLTYFQNEAQLEKSRLLSDRFSAERPKGSFSTLEIQRTEQGDSAMYLCASGVGGADQPQHFGDGTRLSIL.

This clone was counted only a few times. The rearrangement uses TRBV29-1 and TRBJ2-5, with 10 nucleotides matching TRBD2. V shed 3 bases and J 5 bases; nucleotides not matched to a gene: 9. The CDR3 runs to 15 residues. Per germline, CDR1 SQVTM and CDR2 ANQGSEA. CDR3 bases: TGCAGCGTTGAGCCTAGCGGGAGAGGGCTGGAGACCCAGTACTTC. Translated: CSVEPSGRGLETQYF.

This clone has a handful of counts. This chain links TRBV5-1 with TRBJ2-5; 15 bases are a match to TRBD2. Per germline, CDR1 SGHRS and CDR2 YFSETQ. The V and J ends lost 6 bases and 4 bases, in that order; junction bases with no gene match: 13. The CDR3 consists of 18 residues. CDR3 loop: CASNPLPGLAGGGETQYF. The CDR3 nucleotides are TGCGCCAGCAATCCCTTACCGGGACTAGCGGGAGGCGGAGAGACCCAGTACTTC. Variable domain in full (rest from reference TRBV5-1 and TRBJ2-5): KAGVTQTPRYLIKTRGQQVTLSCSPISGHRSVSWYQQTPGQGLQFLFEYFSETQRNKGNFPGRFSGRQFSNSRSEMNVSTLELGDSALYLCASNPLPGLAGGGETQYFGPGTRLLVL.

The chain has TRBV12-3 or TRBV12-4 and TRBJ1-6; no clear D gene. The CDR3 runs to 13 residues. Trimming removed 2 bases at V and 7 bases at J, with 6 bases between. CDR3: CASSLSRNSPLHF. CDR3 nucleotides: TGTGCCAGCAGTTTATCGAGGAATTCACCCCTCCACTTT.

The chain's CDR3 is CASSSQGAAYEQYF. CDR3 coding DNA: TGTGCCAGCAGTTCTCAGGGGGCCGCCTACGAGCAGTACTTC. The V call is TRBV2, the J call TRBJ2-7, with 8 positions matching TRBD1. V lost 5 bases, J lost 2 bases, and 5 bases stayed unmatched. The CDR3 has 14 residues. The germline CDR1 and CDR2 sequences are SNHLY and FYNNEI.

The chain has TRBV27 and TRBJ2-5; 9 nucleotides line up with TRBD2. CDR3 size: 16 residues. With 4 bases clipped from V and 2 bases from J, the junction kept 8 bases outside the gene matches. Germline V gene sequence: CDR1 MNHEY, CDR2 SMNVEV (reference sequence). CDR3 in amino acids: CASSYSGTSYQETQYF. Written as DNA, the CDR3 is TGTGCCAGCAGTTACTCGGGGACTAGCTATCAAGAGACCCAGTACTTC.

A few counts support this clone. The J gene is TRBJ2-6, the V gene TRBV5-1, with 11 bases lining up with TRBD1. CDR1 and CDR2 (germline): SGHRS, YFSETQ. J gave up 0 bases and V 1 base, and 6 bases lay outside the gene matches. The CDR3 spans 19 residues. DNA of the CDR3: TGCGCCAGCAGCTTGTTAGAGGGACAGGGGGTCTCTGGGGCCAACGTCCTGACTTTC. Encoded protein: CASSLLEGQGVSGANVLTF. Full variable domain (missing parts from reference TRBV5-1 and TRBJ2-6): KAGVTQTPRYLIKTRGQQVTLSCSPISGHRSVSWYQQTPGQGLQFLFEYFSETQRNKGNFPGRFSGRQFSNSRSEMNVSTLELGDSALYLCASSLLEGQGVSGANVLTFGAGSRLTVL.

V is TRBV19 and J is TRBJ1-1; D is unclear. Trimming removed 3 bases at V and 7 bases at J, with 9 bases between. The CDR3 sequence is 12 residues long. Germline assignment: CDR1 LNHDA and CDR2 SQIVND (reference sequence). CDR3 DNA: TGTGCCAGTAGTATTCGGGGTGATGAAGCTTTCTTT. It yields the protein CASSIRGDEAFF.

The chain uses TRBV10-2 and TRBJ1-2, with TRBD1 matching over 8 bases. This CDR3 has 13 amino acids. Germline V CDR1 and CDR2: WSHSY, SAAADI. CDR3 DNA: TGCGCTGCAAGAGGACAGGGAGGCTATGGCTACACCTTC. It yields the protein CAARGQGGYGYTF.

The genes are TRBV5-1 and TRBJ1-6, with 8 bases fitting TRBD1. Germline V lookup: CDR1 SGHRS, CDR2 YFSETQ. The V gene end was trimmed by 0 bases and the J gene end by 1 base; junction bases not matched to a gene: 6. The CDR3 is made up of 18 amino acids. The DNA of the CDR3 is TGCGCCAGCAGCTTGGAGGGCAGGGGGCCGTCCTATAATTCACCCCTCCACTTT. This encodes CASSLEGRGPSYNSPLHF.

The chain uses TRBV6-2 or TRBV6-3 and TRBJ1-2, with TRBD1 as a possible D gene (5 bases). The CDR3 sequence is 15 residues long. Trimming pared 4 bases from V and 8 bases from J, leaving 20 bases between. Germline loops: CDR1 MNHEY, CDR2 SVGEGT. CDR3 nucleotides: TGTGCCAGCAGTTTTTTGACAGACGCTCTATGGGGCTACACCTTC. Its translation is CASSFLTDALWGYTF.

The chain links TRBV27 to TRBJ2-2, with a tentative D call TRBD2 (5 bases). The CDR3 length is 15 residues. Per the germline V gene, CDR1 is MNHEY and CDR2 is SMNVEV (reference sequence). V lost 0 bases, J lost 7 bases, and 12 bases lay in between. The CDR3 DNA is TGTGCCAGCAGTTTATCAAGCCGGGCGGGCGGGGAGCTGTTTTTT. Amino acids: CASSLSSRAGGELFF.

This sequence joins TRBV14 and TRBJ1-2, with D possibly being TRBD1 (6 bases). Per germline, CDR1 SGHDN and CDR2 FVKESK. The CDR3 runs to 13 residues. Trimming removed 0 bases at V and 14 bases at J, with 16 bases between. As DNA, the CDR3 is TGTGCCAGCAGCCAAGAATGGGGGACACCAGGGACCTTC. Its protein is CASSQEWGTPGTF.